Sequencing of this TCR beta chain was carried out in a study of control samples from healthy donors and cancer patients. TCRdb's copy holds only in-frame clones and misses some; the assay was immunoSEQ multiplex PCR. Altogether some 140,000 clones are present, 70% to 90% being singletons, with the ten largest covering around 10%. The V gene's germline CDR1 is MNHEY and CDR2 SMNVEV (reference sequence). The CDR3 sequence is 14 residues long. Trimming left V 3 bases short and J 7 bases short, with 13 bases between. This clone was recorded only once. The chain links TRBV27 to TRBJ1-5; possibly TRBD1 for D (6 bases). The specimen sequenced was blood. This TCR was sampled from a woman aged 25 to 39 in good health. In DNA form, the CDR3 reads TGTGCCAGCAGTTTCGGGGGCCCCGGGCAGCCCCAGCATTTT. Amino acid sequence: CASSFGGPGQPQHF.